The clone carrying this T cell receptor beta chain was detected only a few times. This table comes from immunoSEQ multiplex PCR, and its TCRdb copy is limited to in-frame clones, with some not included. Among over 400,000 clones listed, 80% to 90% were seen once. The sample is drawn from a study of blood T cell repertoires in COVID-19. Germline assignment: CDR1 WSHSY and CDR2 SAAADI. V was clipped by 4 bases and J by 8 bases, with 12 bases between them. The CDR3 is made up of 14 amino acids. The gene calls are TRBV10-2 and TRBJ1-6; the D is unclear. Sequenced: peripheral blood. The clonotype comes from a woman in her thirties with active or convalescent COVID-19. CDR3 in DNA: TGCGCCAGCAGTGTTGGCCCCGGAGATTCACCCCTCCACTTT. Residues: CASSVGPGDSPLHF.